A single sample gave rise to the 29 T cell receptor beta chains below, sequenced in a study of shared clonotypes between healthy human individuals. Libraries were prepared by immunoSEQ multiplex PCR; TCRdb keeps only in-frame clonotypes and omits some of them. The sample has approximately 1.4 million clones; 95% to 99% are singletons. Sequenced material: naive CD4+ T cells sorted from blood. Described subset: CD45RA+ positively selected. Every receptor here comes from a man aged 25-40 years in good health.

V usage is TRBV19 and J usage is TRBJ2-6; perhaps D is TRBD1 or TRBD2 (5 bases each). From germline, CDR1 is LNHDA and CDR2 SQIVND (reference sequence). Trimming left V 6 bases short and J 15 bases short, with 21 bases between. This CDR3 contains 14 residues. The DNA for the CDR3 is TGTGCCAGTAGACTCCGGGACCCCCTCCCCGGCCTGACTTTC. Its protein product is CASRLRDPLPGLTF.

CDR3 sequence: CAWSVRDGQPQHF. Here the CDR3 DNA reads TGTGCCTGGAGTGTAAGGGACGGTCAGCCCCAGCATTTT. This chain joins TRBV30 and TRBJ1-5; a weak D match, TRBD1 (5 bases). The V end lost 0 bases, the J end lost 6 bases, and 9 bases lay between the germline ends. The CDR3 covers 13 residues. CDR1 is GTSNPN, CDR2 SVGIG, per germline (reference sequence).

This chain uses TRBV4-3 with TRBJ2-1; TRBD2 aligns across 8 bases. The germline V gene has CDR1 LGHNA and CDR2 YSLEER. This CDR3 has 17 amino acids. The ends lost 4 bases at V and 9 bases at J; junction bases unmatched: 17. The CDR3 spells CASSPRGGLAGKGEQFF. The DNA of the CDR3 is TGCGCCAGCAGCCCACGGGGGGGTTTAGCGGGAAAGGGTGAGCAGTTCTTC.

Concerning this clone: Other DNA sequences in the sample encode the same CDR3. J is TRBJ2-7 and V is TRBV28; the D is unclear. The CDR3 runs to 12 residues. V lost 2 bases, J lost 6 bases, and 8 bases lay in between. Per the germline V gene, CDR1 is MDHEN and CDR2 is SYDVKM. This CDR3 is CASSLIRGEQYF. CDR3 sequence (DNA): TGTGCCAGCAGTTTAATACGAGGCGAGCAGTACTTC.

The rearrangement links TRBV28 to TRBJ2-2, with a possible D match to TRBD1 (6 bases). Germline V gene data show CDR1 as MDHEN and CDR2 as SYDVKM. V gave up 5 bases and J gave up 7 bases, with 8 bases separating them. The CDR3 extends over 12 amino acids. The CDR3 loop is CASSATGGELFF. CDR3 DNA sequence: TGTGCCAGCAGTGCGACAGGCGGGGAGCTGTTTTTT.

V gene TRBV5-1 combines with J gene TRBJ1-1, with D hard to call. The CDR3 is 14 amino acids. In germline, CDR1 is SGHRS, CDR2 YFSETQ. Trimming shortened V by 5 bases and J by 4 bases, and 15 bases separated the two germline ends. CDR3 region: CASSRETLSTEAFF. The CDR3 nucleotides are TGCGCCAGCAGTCGTGAGACCTTGAGCACTGAAGCTTTCTTT.

The chain is built from TRBV30 and TRBJ2-5; 9 bases line up with TRBD1. V shed 0 bases and J 5 bases; nucleotides not matched to a gene: 7. This CDR3 comprises 15 residues. Per germline, CDR1 GTSNPN and CDR2 SVGIG (reference sequence). The CDR3 DNA reads TGTGCCTGGAGTGTAACGGGGACAGGGAGGGAGACCCAGTACTTC. It translates to CAWSVTGTGRETQYF.

This chain joins TRBV7-2 and TRBJ2-1; 8 nucleotides align to TRBD2. CDR3 size: 15 residues. Looked up from germline, CDR1 is SGHTA and CDR2 is FQGNSA. V shed 5 bases and J 5 bases; nucleotides not matched to a gene: 8. CDR3 in DNA: TGTGCCAGCAGCACTCTAGCGGGCATCAACAATGAGCAGTTCTTC. Protein: CASSTLAGINNEQFF.

The genes are TRBV6-1 and TRBJ2-7; D not certain. Per the germline V gene, CDR1 is MNHNS and CDR2 is SASEGT. There are 13 residues in the CDR3. V gave up 0 bases and J gave up 3 bases, with 6 bases separating them. CDR3 residues: CASSEAGSYEQYF. The CDR3 bases are TGTGCCAGCAGTGAAGCGGGCAGCTACGAGCAGTACTTC.

The chain employs TRBV9 and TRBJ2-5; possible D gene TRBD2, 5 bases. The CDR3 runs to 16 residues. Germline CDR1 is SGDLS and CDR2 is YYNGEE. The V end was cut by 3 bases, the J end by 1 base, with 16 bases between. Written as DNA, the CDR3 is TGTGCCAGCAGCGAGGACTTAGCCTTAGGCCAAGAGACCCAGTACTTC. The encoded protein is CASSEDLALGQETQYF.

The rearrangement joins TRBV7-7 to TRBJ2-7, with D perhaps matching TRBD1 or TRBD2 (5 bases each). The CDR3 runs to 15 residues. Germline CDR1 and CDR2: SSHAT and FNYEAQ (reference sequence). V was shortened by 11 bases and J by 3 bases, with 23 bases between the two germline ends. CDR3: CAATQPRGRLYEQYF. The CDR3 DNA sequence: TGTGCCGCCACTCAACCTCGGGGCAGACTCTACGAGCAGTACTTC.

The rearrangement joins TRBV6-6 to TRBJ1-2; 8 bases are shared with TRBD1. With 6 bases clipped from V and 3 bases from J, the junction kept 9 bases outside the gene matches. CDR1 is MNHNY, CDR2 SVGAGI, per germline (reference sequence). The CDR3 sequence is 15 residues long. The CDR3 region has the DNA TGTGCCAGCAGAACCACAGGGGGGGTGGACTATGGCTACACCTTC. Protein product: CASRTTGGVDYGYTF.

CDR3 nucleotide sequence: TGTGCCAGCAGTAAAAAGTATGAGCAGTACTTC. Translating it yields CASSKKYEQYF. The chain combines TRBV2 with TRBJ2-7; D is undetermined. Germline CDR1 SNHLY, CDR2 FYNNEI. The germline V and J ends were trimmed by 5 bases and 7 bases, with 9 bases remaining between them. The CDR3 is 11 amino acids.

This sequence joins TRBV9 and TRBJ1-2; perhaps TRBD1 as D (6 bases). Germline loops: CDR1 SGDLS, CDR2 YYNGEE. Trimming cost V 3 bases and J 4 bases, with 16 bases left between them. The CDR3 sequence is 15 residues long. The CDR3 here is CASSADIGGPYGYTF. The DNA for the CDR3 is TGTGCCAGCAGCGCAGACATTGGGGGGCCCTATGGCTACACCTTC.

The CDR3 sequence: CAISESGVAADHEQFF. CDR3 coding DNA: TGTGCCATCAGTGAGTCGGGGGTAGCGGCTGACCATGAGCAGTTCTTC. V usage is TRBV10-3 and J usage is TRBJ2-1; possibly TRBD2 for D (6 bases). This CDR3 has 16 residues. V was clipped by 0 bases and J by 8 bases, with 17 bases between them. Germline V lookup: CDR1 ENHRY, CDR2 SYGVKD.

The CDR3 protein is CATSGGLAGGAPDTQYF. The CDR3 bases are TGTGCCACCAGCGGAGGACTAGCGGGAGGTGCCCCAGATACGCAGTATTTT. The chain combines TRBV15 with TRBJ2-3; 14 nucleotides match TRBD2. The CDR3 consists of 17 residues. Trimming took 5 bases from V and 4 from J; bases not matched to a gene: 8. Per germline, CDR1 LNHNV and CDR2 YYDKDF (reference sequence).

The chain links TRBV5-1 to TRBJ2-3, with a weak D call TRBD1 (6 bases). The CDR3 has 16 residues. Per the germline V gene, CDR1 is SGHRS and CDR2 is YFSETQ. Trimming cost V 1 base and J 1 base, with 13 bases left between them. The CDR3 region has the DNA TGCGCCAGCAGCTTGCGTCTGTCAGGGGGCACAGATACGCAGTATTTT. This gives the protein CASSLRLSGGTDTQYF.

The chain employs TRBV4-3 and TRBJ2-2; D might be TRBD1 (7 bases). Looked up from germline, CDR1 is LGHNA and CDR2 is YSLEER. This CDR3 is 15 amino acids long. Trimming cost V 4 bases and J 0 bases, with 9 bases left between them. This CDR3 is CASSRGTANTGELFF. The CDR3 bases are TGCGCCAGCAGCCGCGGGACAGCGAACACCGGGGAGCTGTTTTTT.

The chain has TRBV10-3 and TRBJ2-1; D possibly corresponds to TRBD1 (6 bases). Germline CDR1 is ENHRY and CDR2 is SYGVKD. The germline V and J ends were trimmed by 3 bases and 4 bases, with 19 bases remaining between them. CDR3 length: 17 amino acids. CDR3: CAISELRKGGYYNEQFF. The DNA for the CDR3 is TGTGCCATCAGTGAACTCCGTAAAGGGGGATATTACAATGAGCAGTTCTTC.

The genes are TRBV9 and TRBJ2-5, with TRBD2 matching 7 bases. V lost 3 bases to trimming and J lost 2 bases; unmatched junction nucleotides: 4. This CDR3 region has 14 residues. Per germline, CDR1 SGDLS and CDR2 YYNGEE. The CDR3 sequence: CASSELARQETQYF. CDR3 bases: TGTGCCAGCAGCGAACTAGCGAGGCAAGAGACCCAGTACTTC.

This clone has just one count. V gene TRBV6-4 combines with J gene TRBJ2-3, with TRBD2 matching over 9 bases. V lost 4 bases, J lost 4 bases, and 12 bases stayed unmatched. Germline V gene lookup returns CDR1 MRHNA and CDR2 SNTAGT. The CDR3 is made up of 17 amino acids. As DNA, the CDR3 is TGTGCCAGCAGTGTATCTCCCAGCGGGAGGAGATCAGATACGCAGTATTTT. It codes for CASSVSPSGRRSDTQYF.

The chain has TRBV29-1 and TRBJ2-2; no reliable D call. Germline CDR1 SQVTM, CDR2 ANQGSEA. V was trimmed by 6 bases and J by 7 bases, leaving 21 bases between them. CDR3 length: 15 amino acids. The CDR3 bases are TGCAGCGTCCTCGGACCGCAGTGGCTAGGCGGGGAGCTGTTTTTT. Translated, it gives CSVLGPQWLGGELFF.

This chain uses TRBV5-6 with TRBJ1-3; D not certain. This CDR3 is built from 15 residues. Germline CDR1 SGHDT, CDR2 YYEEEE. V was trimmed by 3 bases and J by 0 bases, leaving 10 bases between them. The CDR3 region has the DNA TGTGCCAGCAGCTCGTTCCGCCCCTCTGGAAACACCATATATTTT. Translating gives CASSSFRPSGNTIYF. The full variable domain, its missing parts supplied by reference TRBV5-6 and TRBJ1-3, is DAGVTQSPTHLIKTRGQQVTLRCSPKSGHDTVSWYQQALGQGPQFIFQYYEEEERQRGNFPDRFSGHQFPNYSSELNVNALLLGDSALYLCASSSFRPSGNTIYFGEGSWLTVV.

The CDR3 here is CASSRSGGEGEPQHF. CDR3 nucleotides: TGCGCCAGCAGCAGATCAGGGGGCGAGGGTGAGCCCCAGCATTTT. The chain couples TRBV5-1 to TRBJ1-5, with 8 bases that match TRBD1. Per germline, CDR1 SGHRS and CDR2 YFSETQ. This CDR3 spans 15 amino acids. V trimming: 4 bases; J trimming: 8 bases; junction bases outside the gene matches: 11.

V and J are TRBV4-1 and TRBJ2-2, with a possible D match to TRBD1 (5 bases). V lost 4 bases, J lost 6 bases, and 12 bases lay in between. The CDR3 spans 14 residues. Germline CDR1 is MGHRA and CDR2 is YSYEKL. DNA of the CDR3: TGCGCCAGCAGCCCGGCAGGGATATCCGGGGAGCTGTTTTTT. Its protein is CASSPAGISGELFF.

The rearrangement joins TRBV2 to TRBJ2-1; 7 nucleotides line up with TRBD1. V gave up 7 bases and J gave up 2 bases; unmatched junction bases: 8. This CDR3 has 15 amino acids. Germline V gene lookup returns CDR1 SNHLY and CDR2 FYNNEI. The chain's CDR3 is CASIADRRAYNEQFF. As DNA, the CDR3 is TGTGCCAGCATCGCGGACAGGCGAGCCTACAATGAGCAGTTCTTC. Full variable domain (outside the CDR3, taken from reference TRBV2 and TRBJ2-1): EPEVTQTPSHQVTQMGQEVILRCVPISNHLYFYWYRQILGQKVEFLVSFYNNEISEKSEIFDDQFSVERPDGSNFTLKIRSTKLEDSAMYFCASIADRRAYNEQFFGPGTRLTVL.

The rearrangement joins TRBV2 to TRBJ2-7; D ambiguous. Germline V lookup: CDR1 SNHLY, CDR2 FYNNEI. V dropped 4 bases and J dropped 5 bases, with 9 bases sitting between them. CDR3 size: 12 residues. The chain's CDR3 is CASSAPADEQYF. CDR3 DNA sequence: TGTGCCAGCAGTGCCCCAGCCGACGAGCAGTACTTC.

The gene calls are TRBV29-1 and TRBJ1-2, with a tentative D call TRBD1 (5 bases). Between the trimmed V and J ends, which lost 7 bases and 0 bases, there was a span of 15 bases. The CDR3 runs 14 residues. Germline CDR1 is SQVTM and CDR2 is ANQGSEA. This CDR3 is CSASWGGSNYGYTF. The DNA for the CDR3 is TGCAGCGCTAGTTGGGGCGGCTCTAACTATGGCTACACCTTC.

The chain joins TRBV25-1 to TRBJ2-1, with D hard to call. CDR3 size: 15 residues. With 1 base removed from V and 8 bases from J, the gap between germline ends came to 15 bases. The V gene's germline CDR1 is MGHDK and CDR2 SYGVNS. Here the CDR3 DNA reads TGTGCCAGCAGTGAATCAAAGGGTCAGTCGGATGAGCAGTTCTTC. As protein: CASSESKGQSDEQFF. Full variable domain (remainder filled in from reference TRBV25-1 and TRBJ2-1): EADIYQTPRYLVIGTGKKITLECSQTMGHDKMYWYQQDPGMELHLIHYSYGVNSTEKGDLSSESTVSRIRTEHFPLTLESARPSHTSQYLCASSESKGQSDEQFFGPGTRLTVL.